The next 5 T cell receptor beta chains were all read from a single sample in a study of CD8+CD57+ T cells in acquired aplastic anemia. According to the study, genomic DNA was the template for TCR beta VDJ and CDR3 profiling. Using its own MiXCR run on the reads, TCRdb lists one record per CDR3 protein. The sample gives some 170,000 distinct CDR3 sequences, roughly 48% of which show up once; more than 0.95% is in the top ten. All patients picked for sequencing had shown, by flow cytometry, an expansion of CD8+CD57+ cells. Sequencing was performed on sorted CD4+, CD8+, or CD8+CD57+ T cells (not recorded which) from PBMCs. These receptor sequences come from a human donor with aplastic anemia.

Only a few counts were recorded for this clonotype. The rearrangement links TRBV10-3 to TRBJ2-7; 13 bases fit TRBD2. Germline V gene sequence: CDR1 ENHRY, CDR2 SYGVKD. The junction had 5 bases not matched to a gene; V was cut back by 10 bases and J by 2 bases. CDR3 length: 14 amino acids. CDR3 in amino acids: CASSLAGGTYEQYF. DNA for the CDR3: TGTGCCAGCTCACTAGCGGGGGGGACCTACGAGCAGTACTTC.

The CDR3 nucleotides are TGTGCCAGCAGTGAAGCGTGGGCGGGGGCCCCCTACGAGCAGTACTTC. Translating gives CASSEAWAGAPYEQYF. This rearrangement joins TRBV2 to TRBJ2-7; D might be TRBD2 (7 bases). The CDR3 has 16 amino acids. V shed 0 bases and J shed 2 bases, with 14 bases lying between them. Germline lookup yields CDR1 SNHLY and CDR2 FYNNEI.

In this sample, this clonotype turned up a few times. The rearrangement uses TRBV2 and TRBJ2-1; the match to TRBD1 covers 8 bases. Germline V gives CDR1 SNHLY, CDR2 FYNNEI. Unmatched junction bases numbered 4, after V lost 6 bases and J lost 0 bases. This CDR3 comprises 15 residues. The CDR3 DNA sequence: TGTGCCAGCAGCAGACAGGGGAGCTCCTACAATGAGCAGTTCTTC. Encoded protein: CASSRQGSSYNEQFF.

For this clonotype: An end of the junction does not agree with germline; a read error may underlie this. The V and J genes are TRBV6-4 and TRBJ1-6; a possible D gene is TRBD1 (6 bases). This CDR3 spans 15 amino acids. CDR1 and CDR2 from the germline V gene are MRHNA and SNTAGT. CDR3 nucleotide sequence: TGCGCCAGCAGTGACTCGGGACAACCGGATTCACCCCTCCACTTT. It is translated as CASSDSGQPDSPLHF.

This clonotype was recorded many times. The rearrangement links TRBV5-1 to TRBJ2-2; D ambiguous. V was shortened by 4 bases and J by 2 bases, with 0 bases between the two germline ends. Germline V gene lookup returns CDR1 SGHRS and CDR2 YFSETQ. The CDR3 runs to 11 residues. The CDR3 DNA is TGCGCCAGCAGCAACACCGGGGAGCTGTTTTTT. Protein product: CASSNTGELFF. The complete variable domain, with remaining parts taken from reference TRBV5-1 and TRBJ2-2, reads KAGVTQTPRYLIKTRGQQVTLSCSPISGHRSVSWYQQTPGQGLQFLFEYFSETQRNKGNFPGRFSGRQFSNSRSEMNVSTLELGDSALYLCASSNTGELFFGEGSRLTVL.